The source of this T cell receptor beta chain is a study of CD8 T cells in ankylosing spondylitis. Overall study findings and caveats: Disease-linked clones were found to be CD8+ and relatively rare in peripheral blood. Ankylosing spondylitis blood appeared to carry a characteristic TCR beta motif of roughly eight highly homologous variants. Reportedly, significant enrichment of disease-linked clones occurred in matched ankylosing spondylitis synovial fluid.

With regard to this clonotype: Its cognate antigen is unknown.

There are 16 residues in the CDR3. V was shortened by 5 bases and J by 8 bases, with 22 bases between the two germline ends. Per the germline V gene, CDR1 is SGHAT and CDR2 is FQNNGV. 5'-RACE, quantitative and with molecular barcodes, yielded the TCR beta libraries. TCRdb reanalysed the 5' RACE reads using MiXCR and keeps one entry per CDR3 protein. The profile shows approximately 300,000 distinct CDR3 sequences, 20% of them singletons. This rearrangement joins TRBV11-2 to TRBJ2-1; D is tentatively TRBD1 or TRBD2 (5 bases each). This clonotype was sampled from a male donor with ankylosing spondylitis or in good health (not recorded which). Source material: blood, either unsorted or a sorted T cell fraction (not recorded which). The CDR3 DNA reads as TGTGCCAGCAGCCCCCCGGGACCACGGAACCCTCATGAGCAGTTCTTC. As protein: CASSPPGPRNPHEQFF.